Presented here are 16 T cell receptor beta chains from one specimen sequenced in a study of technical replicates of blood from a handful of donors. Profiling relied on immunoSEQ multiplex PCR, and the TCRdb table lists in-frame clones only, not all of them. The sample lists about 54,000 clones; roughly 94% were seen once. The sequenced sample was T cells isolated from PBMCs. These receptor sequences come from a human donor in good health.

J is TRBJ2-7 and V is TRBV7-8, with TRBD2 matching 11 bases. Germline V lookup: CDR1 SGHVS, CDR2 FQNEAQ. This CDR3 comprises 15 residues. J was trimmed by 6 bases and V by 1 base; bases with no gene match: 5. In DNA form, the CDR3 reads TGTGCCAGCAGCTTAGTGACTAGCGGGATGAGCGAGCAGTACTTC. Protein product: CASSLVTSGMSEQYF.

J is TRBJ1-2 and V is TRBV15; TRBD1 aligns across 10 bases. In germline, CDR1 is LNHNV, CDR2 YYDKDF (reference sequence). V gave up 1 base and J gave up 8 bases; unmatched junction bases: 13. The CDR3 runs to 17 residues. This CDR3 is CATSRGGGRGQGYGYTF. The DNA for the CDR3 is TGTGCCACCAGCAGAGGTGGGGGAAGGGGACAGGGGTACGGCTACACCTTC. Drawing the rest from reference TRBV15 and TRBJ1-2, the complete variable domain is DAMVIQNPRYQVTQFGKPVTLSCSQTLNHNVMYWYQQKSSQAPKLLFHYYDKDFNNEADTPDNFQSRRPNTSFCFLDIRSPGLGDTAMYLCATSRGGGRGQGYGYTFGSGTRLTVV.

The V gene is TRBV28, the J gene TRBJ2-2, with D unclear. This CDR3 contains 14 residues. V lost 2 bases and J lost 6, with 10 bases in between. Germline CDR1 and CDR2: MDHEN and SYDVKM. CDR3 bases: TGTGCCAGCAGTTTACTTTCTCGAGCCGGGGAGCTGTTTTTT. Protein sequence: CASSLLSRAGELFF.

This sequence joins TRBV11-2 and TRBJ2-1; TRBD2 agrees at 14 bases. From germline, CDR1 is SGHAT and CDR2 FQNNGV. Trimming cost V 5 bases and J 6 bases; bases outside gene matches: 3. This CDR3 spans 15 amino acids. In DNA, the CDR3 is TGTGCCAGCAGCCTGGGACTAGCGGGAGTCAATGAGCAGTTCTTC. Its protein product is CASSLGLAGVNEQFF.

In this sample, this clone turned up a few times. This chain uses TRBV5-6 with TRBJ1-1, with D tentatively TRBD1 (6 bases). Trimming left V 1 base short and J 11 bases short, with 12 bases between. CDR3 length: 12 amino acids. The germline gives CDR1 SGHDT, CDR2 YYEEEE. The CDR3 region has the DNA TGTGCCAGCAGCTTGAAACAGGGAAGGGCTTTCTTT. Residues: CASSLKQGRAFF.

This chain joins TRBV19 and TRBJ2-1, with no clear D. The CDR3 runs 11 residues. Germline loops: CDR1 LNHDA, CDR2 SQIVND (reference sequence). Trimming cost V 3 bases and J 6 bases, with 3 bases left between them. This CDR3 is CASSISNEQFF. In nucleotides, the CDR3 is TGTGCCAGTAGTATCAGCAATGAGCAGTTCTTC. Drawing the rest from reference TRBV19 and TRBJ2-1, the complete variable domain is DGGITQSPKYLFRKEGQNVTLSCEQNLNHDAMYWYRQDPGQGLRLIYYSQIVNDFQKGDIAEGYSVSREKKESFPLTVTSAQKNPTAFYLCASSISNEQFFGPGTRLTVL.

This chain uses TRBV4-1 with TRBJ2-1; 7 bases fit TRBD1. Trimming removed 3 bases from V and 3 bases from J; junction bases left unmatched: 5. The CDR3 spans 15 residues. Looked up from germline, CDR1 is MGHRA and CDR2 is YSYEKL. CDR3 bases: TGCGCCAGCAGCCACCGACAGGGTAGCTACAATGAGCAGTTCTTC. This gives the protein CASSHRQGSYNEQFF.

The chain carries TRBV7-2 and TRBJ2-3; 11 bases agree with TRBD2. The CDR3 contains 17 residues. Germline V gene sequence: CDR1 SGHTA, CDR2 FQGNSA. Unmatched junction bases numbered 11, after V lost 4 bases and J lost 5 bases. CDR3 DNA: TGTGCCAGCAGCTCGCTGGGGCTAGCGGGAGGTTTAGATACGCAGTATTTT. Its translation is CASSSLGLAGGLDTQYF.

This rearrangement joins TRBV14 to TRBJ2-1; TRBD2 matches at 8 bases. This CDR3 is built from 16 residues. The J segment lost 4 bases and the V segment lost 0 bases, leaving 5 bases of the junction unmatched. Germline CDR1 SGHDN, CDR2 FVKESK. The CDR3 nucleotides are TGTGCCAGCAGCCAAGATCCGCGGGGGGTATACAATGAGCAGTTCTTC. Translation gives CASSQDPRGVYNEQFF.

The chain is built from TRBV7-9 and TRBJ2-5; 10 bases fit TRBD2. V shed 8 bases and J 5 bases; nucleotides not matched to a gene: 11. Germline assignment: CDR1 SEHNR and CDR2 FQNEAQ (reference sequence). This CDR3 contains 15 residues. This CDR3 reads CASSPLAGVGETQYF. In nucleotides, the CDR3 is TGTGCCAGCTCCCCCCTAGCGGGAGTCGGGGAGACCCAGTACTTC.

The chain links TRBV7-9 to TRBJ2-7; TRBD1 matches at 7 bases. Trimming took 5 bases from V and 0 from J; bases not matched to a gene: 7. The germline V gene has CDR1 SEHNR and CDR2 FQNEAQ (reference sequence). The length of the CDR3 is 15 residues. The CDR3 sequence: CASSPRDRFSYEQYF. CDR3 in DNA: TGTGCCAGCAGCCCCCGGGACAGATTCTCCTACGAGCAGTACTTC.

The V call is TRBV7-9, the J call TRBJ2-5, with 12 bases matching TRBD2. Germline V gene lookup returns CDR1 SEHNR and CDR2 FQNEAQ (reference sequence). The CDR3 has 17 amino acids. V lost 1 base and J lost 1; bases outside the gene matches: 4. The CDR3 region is CASSLEELAGGQETQYF. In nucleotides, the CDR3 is TGTGCCAGCAGCTTAGAAGAACTAGCGGGGGGCCAAGAGACCCAGTACTTC.

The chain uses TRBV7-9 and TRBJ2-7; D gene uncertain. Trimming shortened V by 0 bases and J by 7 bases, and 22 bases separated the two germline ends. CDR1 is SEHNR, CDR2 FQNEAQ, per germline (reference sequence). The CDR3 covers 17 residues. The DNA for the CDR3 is TGTGCCAGCAGCTTAGCGCTGTCGATTACAAATCAGGAAGAGCAGTACTTC. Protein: CASSLALSITNQEEQYF.

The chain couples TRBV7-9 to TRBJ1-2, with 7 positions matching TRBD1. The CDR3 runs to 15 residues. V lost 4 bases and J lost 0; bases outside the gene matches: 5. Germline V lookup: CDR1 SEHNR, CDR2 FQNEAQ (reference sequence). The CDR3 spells CASSSQTGSNYGYTF. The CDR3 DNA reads TGTGCCAGCAGCTCTCAGACAGGGTCTAACTATGGCTACACCTTC. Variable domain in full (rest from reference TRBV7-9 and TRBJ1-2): DTGVSQNPRHKITKRGQNVTFRCDPISEHNRLYWYRQTLGQGPEFLTYFQNEAQLEKSRLLSDRFSAERPKGSFSTLEIQRTEQGDSAMYLCASSSQTGSNYGYTFGSGTRLTVV.

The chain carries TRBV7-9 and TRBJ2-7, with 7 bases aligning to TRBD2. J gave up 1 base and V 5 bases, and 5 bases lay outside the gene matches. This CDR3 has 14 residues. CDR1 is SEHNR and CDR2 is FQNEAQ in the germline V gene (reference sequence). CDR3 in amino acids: CASSPGTTSYEQYF. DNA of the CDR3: TGTGCCAGCAGCCCAGGGACTACGTCCTACGAGCAGTACTTC.

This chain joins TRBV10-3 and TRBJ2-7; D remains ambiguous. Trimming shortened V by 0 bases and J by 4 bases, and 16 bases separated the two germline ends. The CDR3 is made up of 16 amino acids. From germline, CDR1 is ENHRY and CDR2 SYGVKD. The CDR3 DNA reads TGTGCCATCAGTGAGTCGGCAGAATCCGTTACATACGAGCAGTACTTC. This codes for CAISESAESVTYEQYF.